This section outlines one T cell receptor (beta chain) sequence together with its context. Antigen unknown. This table comes from immunoSEQ multiplex PCR, and its TCRdb copy is limited to in-frame clones, with some not included. Among roughly 2.6 million clones listed, approximately 94% were seen once. In the CD4+ fraction, cells were divided into CD45RA+ naive and CD45RA-negative memory subsets. These data are taken from a study of shared clonotypes between healthy human individuals. Study conclusions and caveats: Among several donors, approximately 5.4% of naive CD4 clonotypes were found in common. Clonotypes shared by all four sorted-subset donors had higher generation probabilities than non-shared clonotypes. An expected dependence of interdonor clonotype sharing on sequencing depth was noted.

Trimming shortened V by 5 bases and J by 4 bases, and 14 bases separated the two germline ends. This CDR3 has 14 residues. The germline gives CDR1 SGHTA, CDR2 FQGNSA. Sequencing was carried out using naive CD4+ T cells sorted from blood. The subset denotes: CD45RA+ positively selected. The chain links TRBV7-2 to TRBJ2-5; tentative D call: TRBD2 (5 bases). This TCR came from a man aged 18 to 35 in good health. The CDR3 bases are TGTGCCAGCAGCCCATGGCTAGGAGGAGAGACCCAGTACTTC. Amino acids: CASSPWLGGETQYF.